These 11 T cell receptor beta chains originate from one sample sequenced in a study of regulatory T cells in long-lasting Graves disease. Building the TCR beta libraries relied on iRepertoire HTBI primers, and CDR3 regions underwent Arm-PCR. Using its own MiXCR run on the multiplex PCR reads, TCRdb lists one record per CDR3 protein. The sample lists some 500,000 distinct CDR3 sequences, roughly a sixth occurring once. Time point meaning: newly diagnosed GD, antithyroid drugs for less than 3 months. Extracted RNA from PBMCs served as the source of the TCR library. The sample was also reused in another study, on T cells in Graves' hyperthyroidism and ophthalmopathy.

Sequencing used peripheral blood mononuclear cells (PBMCs), obtained at new diagnosis, from a patient treated with antithyroid drugs. The receptors shown here come from a woman aged 40-60 years with Graves disease.

This clonotype was detected many times. The chain is built from TRBV7-8 and TRBJ2-3; no reliable D call. The length of the CDR3 is 14 residues. Germline values: CDR1 SGHVS, CDR2 FQNEAQ. With 5 bases removed from V and 4 bases from J, the gap between germline ends came to 13 bases. In DNA, the CDR3 is TGTGCCAGCAGCCTCTTATTGGCAGCAGATACGCAGTATTTT. This codes for CASSLLLAADTQYF.

A note on this clonotype: This sequence may be a read error, since a much larger clone differs from it by one base. The CDR3 loop reads CASGLGGTLETQYF. The CDR3 nucleotides read TGTGCTAGTGGTTTGGGCGGGACATTGGAGACCCAGTACTTC. This chain uses TRBV12-5 with TRBJ2-3, with D perhaps TRBD1 or TRBD2 (6 bases each). The assigned J gene may be wrong: the sequence end matches TRBJ2-5 better. The CDR3 has 14 residues. Germline V gene lookup returns CDR1 LGHNT and CDR2 FRNRAP.

This clonotype has more than one count but fewer than ten. This chain links TRBV11-1 with TRBJ1-3; a weak D match, TRBD1 (6 bases). Germline CDR1 is SGHAT and CDR2 is FQDESV (reference sequence). This CDR3 comprises 15 residues. The ends were cut back, 3 bases at V and 2 bases at J, with 11 bases in the middle. CDR3 coding DNA: TGTGCCAGCAGCTTCGACAGGCAACCTGGAAACACCATATATTTT. It is translated as CASSFDRQPGNTIYF.

This clonotype was seen ten or more times. The V call is TRBV30, the J call TRBJ1-1, with D hard to call. Trimming left V 8 bases short and J 1 base short, with 14 bases between. The CDR3 totals 13 residues. Germline lookup yields CDR1 GTSNPN and CDR2 SVGIG (reference sequence). CDR3 nucleotide sequence: TGTGCCACGACACGGGTCGGGAACACTGAAGCTTTCTTT. The encoded protein is CATTRVGNTEAFF.

The chain joins TRBV12-3 or TRBV12-4 to TRBJ2-1, with D perhaps matching TRBD1 or TRBD2 (5 bases each). V gave up 7 bases and J gave up 3 bases, with 19 bases separating them. The CDR3 totals 16 residues. The CDR3 DNA sequence: TGTGCCAGCAAGCCCAAGCAGGGACCCCTCTACAATGAGCAGTTCTTC. Translated, it gives CASKPKQGPLYNEQFF.

This clonotype was detected many times. This sequence joins TRBV3-1 and TRBJ1-3, with TRBD1 identical over 8 bases. V dropped 3 bases and J dropped 2; count of bases not matched to a gene: 3. The CDR3 contains 15 residues. Germline V lookup: CDR1 LGHDT, CDR2 YNNKEL (reference sequence). The CDR3 DNA is TGTGCCAGCAGCCAGACAGGGGAGGCTGGAAACACCATATATTTT. It encodes CASSQTGEAGNTIYF.

This clonotype appeared a few times. CDR3: CAISRGQGSSYEQYF. In nucleotides, the CDR3 is TGTGCCATCAGCCGAGGACAGGGTTCGTCCTACGAGCAGTACTTC. The chain combines TRBV10-3 with TRBJ2-7, with 8 bases aligning to TRBD1. There are 15 residues in the CDR3. In germline, CDR1 is ENHRY, CDR2 SYGVKD. V lost 6 bases to trimming and J lost 1 base; unmatched junction nucleotides: 8.

Only a few counts were recorded for this clonotype. This chain joins TRBV5-1 and TRBJ2-7; 7 nucleotides match TRBD1. V lost 2 bases to trimming and J lost 4 bases; unmatched junction nucleotides: 6. Germline-derived CDR1 and CDR2 are SGHRS and YFSETQ. The CDR3 consists of 14 residues. CDR3 bases: TGCGCCAGCAGCTTAGGAGTACAGGGGTACGAGCAGTACTTC. Its protein is CASSLGVQGYEQYF.

Ten or more counts support this clonotype. The rearrangement links TRBV28 to TRBJ2-1; either TRBD1 or TRBD2 may fit D (7 bases each). The ends were cut back, 5 bases at V and 8 bases at J, with 16 bases in the middle. Per the germline V gene, CDR1 is MDHEN and CDR2 is SYDVKM. CDR3 length equals 14 residues. The CDR3 region is CASSPRAGGDEQFF. DNA of the CDR3: TGTGCCAGCAGTCCCAGGGCAGGGGGGGATGAGCAGTTCTTC.

This clonotype was seen only a few times. The V gene is TRBV6-1, the J gene TRBJ2-1, with TRBD1 identical over 8 bases. Germline CDR1 reads MNHNS; CDR2 reads SASEGT. The CDR3 length is 15 residues. Germline trimming cut 5 bases from V and 8 bases from J; bases unmatched to any gene: 11. The CDR3, as DNA: TGTGCCAGCAGTAACATCGACAGGGGTAGCGATGAGCAGTTCTTC. Protein: CASSNIDRGSDEQFF.

This clonotype was counted ten times or more. DNA for the CDR3: TGTGCCTGGAGTGAGGGTCCTATGGCTGGCTACACCTTC. Translation: CAWSEGPMAGYTF. The rearrangement joins TRBV30 to TRBJ1-2; no reliable D call. Germline values: CDR1 GTSNPN, CDR2 SVGIG (reference sequence). Between the trimmed V and J ends, which lost 1 base and 7 bases, there was a span of 13 bases. The CDR3 extends over 13 amino acids.